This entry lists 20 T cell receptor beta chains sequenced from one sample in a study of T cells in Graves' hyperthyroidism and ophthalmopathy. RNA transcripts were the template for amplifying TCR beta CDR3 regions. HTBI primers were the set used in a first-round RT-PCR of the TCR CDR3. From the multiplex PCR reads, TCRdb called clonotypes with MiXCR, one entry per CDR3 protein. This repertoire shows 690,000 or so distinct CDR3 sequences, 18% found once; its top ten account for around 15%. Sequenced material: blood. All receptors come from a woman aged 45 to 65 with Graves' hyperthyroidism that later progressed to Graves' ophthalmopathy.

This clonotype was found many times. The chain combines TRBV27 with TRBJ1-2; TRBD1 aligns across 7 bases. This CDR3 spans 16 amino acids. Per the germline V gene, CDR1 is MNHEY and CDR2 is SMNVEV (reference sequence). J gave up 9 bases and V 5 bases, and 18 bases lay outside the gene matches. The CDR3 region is CASSPLTGKHSQRYTF. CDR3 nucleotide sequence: TGTGCCAGCAGTCCCCTGACAGGGAAGCATTCGCAACGCTACACCTTC.

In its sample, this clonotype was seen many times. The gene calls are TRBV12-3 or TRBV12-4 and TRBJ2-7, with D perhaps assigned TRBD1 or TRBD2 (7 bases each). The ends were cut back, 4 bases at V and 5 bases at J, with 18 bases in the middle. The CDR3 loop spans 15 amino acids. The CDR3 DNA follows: TGTGCCAGCAGTTCCCGGGACAGCGGGATCCACGAGCAGTACTTC. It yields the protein CASSSRDSGIHEQYF.

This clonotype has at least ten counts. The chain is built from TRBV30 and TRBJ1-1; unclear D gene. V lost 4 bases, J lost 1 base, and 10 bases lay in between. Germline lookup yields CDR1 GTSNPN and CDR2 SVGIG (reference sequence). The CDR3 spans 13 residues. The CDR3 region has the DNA TGTGCCTGGACCGGGGATCAGAACACTGAAGCTTTCTTT. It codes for CAWTGDQNTEAFF.

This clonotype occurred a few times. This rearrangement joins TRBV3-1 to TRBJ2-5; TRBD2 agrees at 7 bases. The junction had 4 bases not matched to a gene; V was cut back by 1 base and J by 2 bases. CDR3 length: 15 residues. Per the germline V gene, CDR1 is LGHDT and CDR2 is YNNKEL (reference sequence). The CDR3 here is CASSQGAGRQETQYF. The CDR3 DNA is TGTGCCAGCAGCCAAGGAGCGGGGAGACAAGAGACCCAGTACTTC.

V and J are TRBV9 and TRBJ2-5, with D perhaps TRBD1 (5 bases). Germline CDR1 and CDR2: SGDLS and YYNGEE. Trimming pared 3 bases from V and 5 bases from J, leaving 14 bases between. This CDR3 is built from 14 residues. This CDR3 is CASSADTEEETQYF. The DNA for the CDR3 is TGTGCCAGCAGCGCGGACACCGAAGAGGAGACCCAGTACTTC.

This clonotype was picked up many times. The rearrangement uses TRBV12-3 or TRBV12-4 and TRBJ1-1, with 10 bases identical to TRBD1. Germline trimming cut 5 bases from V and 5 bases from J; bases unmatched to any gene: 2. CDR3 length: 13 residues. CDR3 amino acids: CASSDRGPTEAFF. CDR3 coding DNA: TGTGCCAGCAGTGACAGGGGGCCGACTGAAGCTTTCTTT.

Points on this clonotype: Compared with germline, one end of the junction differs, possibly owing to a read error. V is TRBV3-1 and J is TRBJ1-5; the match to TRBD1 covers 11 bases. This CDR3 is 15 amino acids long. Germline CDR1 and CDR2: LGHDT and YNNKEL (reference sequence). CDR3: CASSPGQGEIQPQHF. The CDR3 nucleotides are TGCGCCAGCAGCCCGGGACAGGGGGAGATTCAGCCCCAGCATTTT.

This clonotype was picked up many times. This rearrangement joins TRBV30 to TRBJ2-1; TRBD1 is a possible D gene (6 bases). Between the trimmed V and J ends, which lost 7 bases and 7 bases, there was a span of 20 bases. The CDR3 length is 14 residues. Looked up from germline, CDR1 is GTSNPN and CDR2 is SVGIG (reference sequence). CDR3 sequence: CAFFGFTGRNEQFF. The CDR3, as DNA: TGTGCCTTTTTCGGGTTCACAGGGAGAAATGAGCAGTTCTTC.

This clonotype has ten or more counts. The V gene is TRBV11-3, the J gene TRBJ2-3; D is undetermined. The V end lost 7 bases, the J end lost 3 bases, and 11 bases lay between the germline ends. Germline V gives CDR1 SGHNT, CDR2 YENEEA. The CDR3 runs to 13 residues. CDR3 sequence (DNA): TGTGCCAGCAACCCGGCCCCGACAGATACGCAGTATTTT. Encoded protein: CASNPAPTDTQYF.

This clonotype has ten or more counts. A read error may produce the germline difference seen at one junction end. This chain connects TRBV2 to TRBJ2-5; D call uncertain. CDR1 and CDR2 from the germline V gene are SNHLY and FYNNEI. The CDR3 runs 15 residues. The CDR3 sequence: CASSSSRSFQETQYF. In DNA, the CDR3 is TGTGCCAGCAGTTCTTCCCGGTCTTTCCAAGAGACTCAGTACTTC.

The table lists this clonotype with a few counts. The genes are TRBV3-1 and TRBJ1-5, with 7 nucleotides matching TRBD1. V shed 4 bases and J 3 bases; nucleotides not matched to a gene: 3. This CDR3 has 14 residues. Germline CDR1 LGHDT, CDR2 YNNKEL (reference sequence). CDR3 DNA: TGTGCCAGCAGCCCGGGACAGCACAATCAGCCCCAGCATTTT. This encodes CASSPGQHNQPQHF.

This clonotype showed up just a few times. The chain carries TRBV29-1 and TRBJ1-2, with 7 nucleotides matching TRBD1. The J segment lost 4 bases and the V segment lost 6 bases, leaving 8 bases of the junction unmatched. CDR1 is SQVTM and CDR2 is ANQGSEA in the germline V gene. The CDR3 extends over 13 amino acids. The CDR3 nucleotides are TGCAGCGTCGCCCTAACAGGGGTCTATGGCTACACCTTC. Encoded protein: CSVALTGVYGYTF.

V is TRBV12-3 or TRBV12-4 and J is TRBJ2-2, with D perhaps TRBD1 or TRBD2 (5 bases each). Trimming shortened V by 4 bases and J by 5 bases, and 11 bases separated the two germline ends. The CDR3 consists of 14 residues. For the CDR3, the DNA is TGTGCCAGCAGTTCTCACAGGACTACCGGGGAGCTGTTTTTT. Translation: CASSSHRTTGELFF.

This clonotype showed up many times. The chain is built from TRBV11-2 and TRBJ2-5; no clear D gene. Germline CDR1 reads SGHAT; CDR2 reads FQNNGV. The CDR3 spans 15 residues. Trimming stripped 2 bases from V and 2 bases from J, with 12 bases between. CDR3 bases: TGTGCCAGCAGCTTATCCCCTACCTCACAAGAGACCCAGTACTTC. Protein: CASSLSPTSQETQYF.

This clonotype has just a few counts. The CDR3 DNA follows: TGTGCCAGCTATGGGAGGCGAGCCCACGAGCAGTACTTC. This encodes CASYGRRAHEQYF. The gene calls are TRBV25-1 and TRBJ2-7; D is possibly TRBD2 (6 bases). CDR1 and CDR2 from the germline V gene are MGHDK and SYGVNS. The V end was cut by 8 bases, the J end by 5 bases, with 16 bases between. The CDR3 spans 13 residues.

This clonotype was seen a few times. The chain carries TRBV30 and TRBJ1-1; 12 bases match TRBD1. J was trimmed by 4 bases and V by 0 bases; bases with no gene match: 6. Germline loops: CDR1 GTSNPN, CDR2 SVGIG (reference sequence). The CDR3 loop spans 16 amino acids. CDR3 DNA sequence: TGTGCCTGGAGTGTGGGGACAGGGGGCTGGGGCACTGAAGCTTTCTTT. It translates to CAWSVGTGGWGTEAFF.

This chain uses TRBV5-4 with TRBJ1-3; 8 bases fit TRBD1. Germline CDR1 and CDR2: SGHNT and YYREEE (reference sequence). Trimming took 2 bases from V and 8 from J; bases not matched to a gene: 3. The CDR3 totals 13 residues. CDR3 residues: CASSLQGEYTIYF. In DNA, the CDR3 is TGTGCCAGCAGCTTACAGGGGGAATACACCATATATTTT.

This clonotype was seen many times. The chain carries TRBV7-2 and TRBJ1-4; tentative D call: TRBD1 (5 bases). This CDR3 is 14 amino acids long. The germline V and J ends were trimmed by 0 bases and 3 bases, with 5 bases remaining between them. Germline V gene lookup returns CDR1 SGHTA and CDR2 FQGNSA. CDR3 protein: CASSLAGPNEKLFF. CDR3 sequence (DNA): TGTGCCAGCAGCTTAGCGGGGCCTAATGAAAAACTGTTTTTT.

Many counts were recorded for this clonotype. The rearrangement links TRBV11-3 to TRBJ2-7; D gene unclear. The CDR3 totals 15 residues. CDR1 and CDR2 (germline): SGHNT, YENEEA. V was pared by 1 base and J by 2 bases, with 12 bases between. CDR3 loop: CASSLGVGSTYEQYF. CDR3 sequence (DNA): TGTGCCAGCAGCTTAGGGGTGGGGTCGACCTACGAGCAGTACTTC.

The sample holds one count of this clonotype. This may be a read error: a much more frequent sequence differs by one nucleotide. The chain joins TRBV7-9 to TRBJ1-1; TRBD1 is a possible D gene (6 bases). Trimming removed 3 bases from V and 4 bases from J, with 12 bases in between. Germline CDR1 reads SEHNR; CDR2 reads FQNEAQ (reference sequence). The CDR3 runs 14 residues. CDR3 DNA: TGTGCCAGCAGCTTCCCAGGGGCGGGCACTGAAGCTTTCTTT. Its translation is CASSFPGAGTEAFF. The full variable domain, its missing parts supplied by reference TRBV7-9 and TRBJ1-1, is DTGVSQNPRHKITKRGQNVTFRCDPISEHNRLYWYRQTLGQGPEFLTYFQNEAQLEKSRLLSDRFSAERPKGSFSTLEIQRTEQGDSAMYLCASSFPGAGTEAFFGQGTRLTVV.